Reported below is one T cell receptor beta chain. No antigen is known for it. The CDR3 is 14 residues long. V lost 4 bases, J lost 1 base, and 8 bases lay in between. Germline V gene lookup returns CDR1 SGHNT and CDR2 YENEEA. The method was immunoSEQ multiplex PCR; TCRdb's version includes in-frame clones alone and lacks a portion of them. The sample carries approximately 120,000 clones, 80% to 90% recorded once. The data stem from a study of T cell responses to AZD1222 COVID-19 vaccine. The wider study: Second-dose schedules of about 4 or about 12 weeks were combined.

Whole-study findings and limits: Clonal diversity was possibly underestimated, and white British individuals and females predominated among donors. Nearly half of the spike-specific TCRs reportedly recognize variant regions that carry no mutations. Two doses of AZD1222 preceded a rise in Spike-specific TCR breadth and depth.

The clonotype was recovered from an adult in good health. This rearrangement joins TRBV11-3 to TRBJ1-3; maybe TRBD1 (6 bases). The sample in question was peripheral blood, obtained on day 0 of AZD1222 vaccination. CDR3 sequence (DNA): TGTGCCAGCAGCTCCGGACAGTCTGGAAACACCATATATTTT. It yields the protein CASSSGQSGNTIYF. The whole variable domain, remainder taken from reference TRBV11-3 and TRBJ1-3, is EAGVVQSPRYKIIEKKQPVAFWCNPISGHNTLYWYLQNLGQGPELLIRYENEEAVDDSQLPKDRFSAERLKGVDSTLKIQPAELGDSAVYLCASSSGQSGNTIYFGEGSWLTVV.